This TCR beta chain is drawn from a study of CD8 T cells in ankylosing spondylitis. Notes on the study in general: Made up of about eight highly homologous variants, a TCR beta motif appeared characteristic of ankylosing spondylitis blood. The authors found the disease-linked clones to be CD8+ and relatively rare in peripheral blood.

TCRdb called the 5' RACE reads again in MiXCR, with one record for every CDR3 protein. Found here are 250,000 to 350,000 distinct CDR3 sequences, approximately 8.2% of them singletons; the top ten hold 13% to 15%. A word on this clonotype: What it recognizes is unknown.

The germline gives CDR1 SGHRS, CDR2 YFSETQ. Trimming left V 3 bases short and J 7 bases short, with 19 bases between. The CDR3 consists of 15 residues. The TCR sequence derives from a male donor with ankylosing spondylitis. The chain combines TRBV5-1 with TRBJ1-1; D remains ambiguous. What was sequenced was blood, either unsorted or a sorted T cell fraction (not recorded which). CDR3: CASSSGGERVGEAFF. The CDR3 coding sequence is TGCGCCAGCAGCTCGGGCGGTGAGAGGGTTGGTGAAGCTTTCTTT.